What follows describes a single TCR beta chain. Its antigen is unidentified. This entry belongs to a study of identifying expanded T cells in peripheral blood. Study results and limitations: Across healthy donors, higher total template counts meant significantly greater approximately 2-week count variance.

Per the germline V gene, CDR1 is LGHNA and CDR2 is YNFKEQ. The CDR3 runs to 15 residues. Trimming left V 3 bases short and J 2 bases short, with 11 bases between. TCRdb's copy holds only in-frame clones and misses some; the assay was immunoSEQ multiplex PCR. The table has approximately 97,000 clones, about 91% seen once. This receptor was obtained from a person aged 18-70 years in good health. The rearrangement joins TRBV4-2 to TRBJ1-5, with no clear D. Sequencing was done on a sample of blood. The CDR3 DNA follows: TGTGCCAGCAGCCAGGCCTACATGGGCAATCAGCCCCAGCATTTT. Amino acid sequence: CASSQAYMGNQPQHF.